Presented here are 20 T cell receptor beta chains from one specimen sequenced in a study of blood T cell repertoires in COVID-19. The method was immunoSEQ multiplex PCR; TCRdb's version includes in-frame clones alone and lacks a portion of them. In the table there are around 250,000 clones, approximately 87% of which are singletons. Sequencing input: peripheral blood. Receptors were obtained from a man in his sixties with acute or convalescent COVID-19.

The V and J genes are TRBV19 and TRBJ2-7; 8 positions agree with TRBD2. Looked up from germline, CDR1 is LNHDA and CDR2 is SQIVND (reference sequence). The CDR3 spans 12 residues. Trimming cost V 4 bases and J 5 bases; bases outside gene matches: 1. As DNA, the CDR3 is TGTGCCAGTAGTACGGGAGGGCACGAGCAGTACTTC. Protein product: CASSTGGHEQYF.

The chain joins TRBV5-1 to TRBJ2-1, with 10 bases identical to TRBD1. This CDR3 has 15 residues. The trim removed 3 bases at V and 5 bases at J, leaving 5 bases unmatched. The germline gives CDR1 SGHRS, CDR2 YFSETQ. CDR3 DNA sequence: TGCGCCAGCAGCTCCGGGACAGGGGTGCACAATGAGCAGTTCTTC. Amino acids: CASSSGTGVHNEQFF.

For the CDR3, the DNA is TGTGCCAGCAGGGTGGAGGGGAAGGGGATTAACACTGAAGCTTTCTTT. Its protein product is CASRVEGKGINTEAFF. V is TRBV5-4 and J is TRBJ1-1; tentatively, D is TRBD1 (5 bases). The CDR3 is 16 amino acids. Per germline, CDR1 SGHNT and CDR2 YYREEE (reference sequence). V was clipped by 5 bases and J by 2 bases, with 19 bases between them.

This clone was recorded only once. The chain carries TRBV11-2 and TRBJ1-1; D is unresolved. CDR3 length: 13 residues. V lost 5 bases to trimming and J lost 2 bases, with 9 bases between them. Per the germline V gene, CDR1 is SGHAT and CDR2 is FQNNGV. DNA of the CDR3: TGTGCCAGCAGCCTAAACGGTAACACTGAAGCTTTCTTT. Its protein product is CASSLNGNTEAFF.

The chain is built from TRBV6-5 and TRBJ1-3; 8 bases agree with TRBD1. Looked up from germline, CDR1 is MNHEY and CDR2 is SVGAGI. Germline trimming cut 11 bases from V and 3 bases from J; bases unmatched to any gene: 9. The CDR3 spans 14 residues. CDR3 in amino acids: CAGTQGALGNTIYF. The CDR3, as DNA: TGTGCCGGAACGCAGGGGGCGCTTGGAAACACCATATATTTT.

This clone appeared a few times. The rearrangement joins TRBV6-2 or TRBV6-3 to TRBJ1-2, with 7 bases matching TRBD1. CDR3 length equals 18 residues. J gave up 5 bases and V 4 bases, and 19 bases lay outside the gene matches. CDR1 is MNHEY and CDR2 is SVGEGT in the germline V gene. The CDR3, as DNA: TGTGCCAGCAGTTTCCCCACAAGCACCGGGACAGACCAATATGGCTACACCTTC. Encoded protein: CASSFPTSTGTDQYGYTF.

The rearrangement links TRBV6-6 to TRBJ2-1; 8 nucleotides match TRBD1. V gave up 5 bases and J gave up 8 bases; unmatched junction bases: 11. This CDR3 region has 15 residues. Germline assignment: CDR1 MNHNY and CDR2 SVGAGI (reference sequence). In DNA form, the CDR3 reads TGTGCCAGCAGTCCCTGGGGACAGGAGGCGGATGAGCAGTTCTTC. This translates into CASSPWGQEADEQFF.

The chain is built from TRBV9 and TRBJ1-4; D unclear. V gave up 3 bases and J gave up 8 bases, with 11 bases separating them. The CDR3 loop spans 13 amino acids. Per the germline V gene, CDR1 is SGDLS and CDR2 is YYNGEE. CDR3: CASSDSPGEKLFF. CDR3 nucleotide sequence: TGTGCCAGCAGCGACAGTCCGGGGGAAAAACTGTTTTTT.

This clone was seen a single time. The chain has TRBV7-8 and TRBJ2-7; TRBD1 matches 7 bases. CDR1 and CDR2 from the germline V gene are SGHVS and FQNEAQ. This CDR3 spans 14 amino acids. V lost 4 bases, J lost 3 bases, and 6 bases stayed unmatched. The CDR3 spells CASSSSGQHYEQYF. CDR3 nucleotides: TGTGCCAGCAGCTCTTCGGGACAGCACTACGAGCAGTACTTC.

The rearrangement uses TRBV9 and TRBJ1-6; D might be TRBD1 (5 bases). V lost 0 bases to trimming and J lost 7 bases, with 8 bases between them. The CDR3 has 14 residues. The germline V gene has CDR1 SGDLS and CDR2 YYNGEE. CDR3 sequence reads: CASSVADSNSPLHF. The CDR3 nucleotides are TGTGCCAGCAGCGTAGCAGACAGCAATTCACCCCTCCACTTT. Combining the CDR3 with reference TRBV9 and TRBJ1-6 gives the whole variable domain DSGVTQTPKHLITATGQRVTLRCSPRSGDLSVYWYQQSLDQGLQFLIQYYNGEERAKGNILERFSAQQFPDLHSELNLSSLELGDSALYFCASSVADSNSPLHFGNGTRLTVT.

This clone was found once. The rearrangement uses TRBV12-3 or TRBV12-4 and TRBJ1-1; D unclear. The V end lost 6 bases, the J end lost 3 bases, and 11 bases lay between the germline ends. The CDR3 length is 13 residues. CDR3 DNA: TGTGCCAGCAGCCCACGGTCGGACACTGAAGCTTTCTTT. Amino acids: CASSPRSDTEAFF.

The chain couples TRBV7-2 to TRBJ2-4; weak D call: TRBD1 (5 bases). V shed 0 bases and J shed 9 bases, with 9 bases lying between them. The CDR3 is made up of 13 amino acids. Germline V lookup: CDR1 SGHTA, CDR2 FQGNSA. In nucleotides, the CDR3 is TGTGCCAGCAGCTTAGCCGGAACAGGCATTCAGTACTTC. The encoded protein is CASSLAGTGIQYF.

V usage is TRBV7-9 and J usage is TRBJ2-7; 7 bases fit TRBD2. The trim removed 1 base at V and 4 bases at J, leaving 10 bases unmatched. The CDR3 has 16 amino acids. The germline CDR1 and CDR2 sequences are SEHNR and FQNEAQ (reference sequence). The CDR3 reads CASSLVSGRLAYEQYF. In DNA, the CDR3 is TGTGCCAGCAGCTTAGTCTCCGGGAGGCTTGCTTACGAGCAGTACTTC.

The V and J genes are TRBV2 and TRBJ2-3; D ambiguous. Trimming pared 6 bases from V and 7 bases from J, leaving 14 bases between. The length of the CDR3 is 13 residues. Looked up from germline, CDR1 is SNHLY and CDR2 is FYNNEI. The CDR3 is CASSRQAVNTQYF. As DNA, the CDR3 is TGTGCCAGCAGCCGACAAGCCGTGAATACGCAGTATTTT.

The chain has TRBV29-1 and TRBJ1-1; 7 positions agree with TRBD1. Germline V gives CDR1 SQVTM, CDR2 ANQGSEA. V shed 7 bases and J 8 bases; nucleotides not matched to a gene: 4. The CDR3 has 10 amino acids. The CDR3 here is CSGRDREAFF. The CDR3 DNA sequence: TGCAGCGGCCGGGACAGAGAAGCTTTCTTT.

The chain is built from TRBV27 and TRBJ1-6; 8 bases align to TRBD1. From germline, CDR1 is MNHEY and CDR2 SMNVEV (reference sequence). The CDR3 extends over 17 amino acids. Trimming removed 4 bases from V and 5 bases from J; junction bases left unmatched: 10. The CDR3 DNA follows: TGTGCCAGCAGTTCCCCAGGGCAGGGGGCGGATAATTCACCCCTCCACTTT. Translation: CASSSPGQGADNSPLHF.

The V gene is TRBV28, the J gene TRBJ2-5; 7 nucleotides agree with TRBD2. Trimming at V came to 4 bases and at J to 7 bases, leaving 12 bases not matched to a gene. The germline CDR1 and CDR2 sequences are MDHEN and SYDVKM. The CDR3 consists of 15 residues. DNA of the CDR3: TGTGCCAGCAGTTCGTCTTATGCGGGGGAGGTGACCCAGTACTTC. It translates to CASSSSYAGEVTQYF.

The CDR3 DNA sequence: TGTGCCAGCAGATACCGGGACCCAGGGGACTACGAGCAGTACTTC. Its translation: CASRYRDPGDYEQYF. The genes are TRBV27 and TRBJ2-7, with a weak D call TRBD1 (6 bases). CDR3 length: 15 residues. Germline V gene lookup returns CDR1 MNHEY and CDR2 SMNVEV (reference sequence). The V end lost 6 bases, the J end lost 3 bases, and 18 bases lay between the germline ends.

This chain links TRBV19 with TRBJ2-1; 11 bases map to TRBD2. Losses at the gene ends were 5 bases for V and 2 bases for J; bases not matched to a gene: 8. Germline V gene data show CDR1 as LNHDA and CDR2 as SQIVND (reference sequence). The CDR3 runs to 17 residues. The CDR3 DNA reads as TGTGCCAGTAGTGTCCTTAGCGGGAGGGCCCCCTACAATGAGCAGTTCTTC. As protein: CASSVLSGRAPYNEQFF.

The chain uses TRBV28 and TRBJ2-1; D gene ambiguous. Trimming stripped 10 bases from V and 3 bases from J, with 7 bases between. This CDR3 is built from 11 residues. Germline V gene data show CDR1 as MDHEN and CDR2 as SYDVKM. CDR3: CATLSYNEQFF. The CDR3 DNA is TGTGCCACCCTCAGCTACAATGAGCAGTTCTTC.